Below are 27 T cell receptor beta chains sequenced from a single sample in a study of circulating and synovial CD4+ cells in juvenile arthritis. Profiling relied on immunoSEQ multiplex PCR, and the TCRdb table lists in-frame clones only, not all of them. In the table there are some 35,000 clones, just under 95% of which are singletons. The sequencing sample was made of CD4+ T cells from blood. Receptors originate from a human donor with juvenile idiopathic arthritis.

The CDR3 sequence is CASSLGQGTYGYTF. As DNA, the CDR3 is TGTGCCAGCAGCTTAGGACAGGGGACCTATGGCTACACCTTC. The chain recombines TRBV7-9 with TRBJ1-2, with 8 nucleotides matching TRBD1. Germline trimming cut 1 base from V and 4 bases from J; bases unmatched to any gene: 2. The CDR3 loop spans 14 amino acids. Germline CDR1 is SEHNR and CDR2 is FQNEAQ (reference sequence).

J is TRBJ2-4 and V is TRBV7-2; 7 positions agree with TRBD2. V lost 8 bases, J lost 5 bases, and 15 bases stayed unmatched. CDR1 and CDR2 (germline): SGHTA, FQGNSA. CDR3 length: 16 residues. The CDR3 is CASAPGEGLGQNIQYF. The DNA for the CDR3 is TGTGCCAGCGCCCCCGGGGAGGGGCTAGGGCAAAACATTCAGTACTTC.

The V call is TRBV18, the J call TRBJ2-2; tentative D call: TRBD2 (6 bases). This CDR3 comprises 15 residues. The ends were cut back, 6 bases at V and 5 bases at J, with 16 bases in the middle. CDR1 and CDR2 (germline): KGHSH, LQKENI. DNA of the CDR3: TGTGCCAGCTCTCTGTTAATGAGCGGGACCGGGGAGCTGTTTTTT. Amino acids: CASSLLMSGTGELFF.

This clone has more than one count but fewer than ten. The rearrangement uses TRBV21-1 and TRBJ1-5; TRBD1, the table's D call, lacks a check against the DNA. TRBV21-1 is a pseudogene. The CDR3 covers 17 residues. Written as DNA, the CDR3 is TGTGCCAGCAGCAAAGCCCGACAGGGTGAAGGCAATCAGCCCCAGCATTTT. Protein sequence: CASSKARQGEGNQPQHF.

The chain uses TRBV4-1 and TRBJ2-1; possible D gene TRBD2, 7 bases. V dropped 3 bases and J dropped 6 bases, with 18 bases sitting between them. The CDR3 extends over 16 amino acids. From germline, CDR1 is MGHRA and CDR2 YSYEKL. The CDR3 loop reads CASSQGVRGGSNEQFF. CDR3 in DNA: TGCGCCAGCAGCCAGGGGGTTAGGGGGGGCTCCAATGAGCAGTTCTTC.

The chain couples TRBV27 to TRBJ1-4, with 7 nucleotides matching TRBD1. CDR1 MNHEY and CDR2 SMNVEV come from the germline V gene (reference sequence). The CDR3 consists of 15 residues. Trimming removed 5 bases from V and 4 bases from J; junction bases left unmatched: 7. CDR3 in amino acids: CASSPDRVFNEKLFF. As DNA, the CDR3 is TGTGCCAGCAGTCCAGACAGGGTTTTTAATGAAAAACTGTTTTTT.

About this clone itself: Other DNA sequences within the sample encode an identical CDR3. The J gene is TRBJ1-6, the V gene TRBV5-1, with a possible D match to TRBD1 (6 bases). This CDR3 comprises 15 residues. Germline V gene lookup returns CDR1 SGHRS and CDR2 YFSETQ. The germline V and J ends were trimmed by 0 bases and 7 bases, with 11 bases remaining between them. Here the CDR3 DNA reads TGCGCCAGCAGCTTGGGGGCAGGGACAAATTCACCCCTCCACTTT. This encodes CASSLGAGTNSPLHF.

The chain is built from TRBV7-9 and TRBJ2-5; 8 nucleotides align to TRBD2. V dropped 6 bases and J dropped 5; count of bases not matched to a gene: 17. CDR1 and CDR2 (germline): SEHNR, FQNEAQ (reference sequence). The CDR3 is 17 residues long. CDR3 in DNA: TGTGCCAGCAGTTCCGGGGGGGCAGTGTCAGTTGCGGAGACCCAGTACTTC. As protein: CASSSGGAVSVAETQYF.

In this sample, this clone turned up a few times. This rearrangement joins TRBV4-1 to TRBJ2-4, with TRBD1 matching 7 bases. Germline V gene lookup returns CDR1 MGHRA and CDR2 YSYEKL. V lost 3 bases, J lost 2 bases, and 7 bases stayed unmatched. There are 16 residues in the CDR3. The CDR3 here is CASSHGQAFSKNIQYF. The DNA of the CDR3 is TGCGCCAGCAGCCACGGACAGGCTTTCTCCAAAAACATTCAGTACTTC.

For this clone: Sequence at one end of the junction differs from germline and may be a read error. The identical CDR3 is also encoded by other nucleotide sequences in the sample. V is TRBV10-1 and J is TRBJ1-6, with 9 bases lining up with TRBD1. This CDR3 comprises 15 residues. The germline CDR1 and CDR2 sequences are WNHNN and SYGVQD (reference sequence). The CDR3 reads CASSEMDRGNSPLHF. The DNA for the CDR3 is TGCGCCAGCAGTGAGATGGACAGGGGTAATTCCCCCCTCCACTTT.

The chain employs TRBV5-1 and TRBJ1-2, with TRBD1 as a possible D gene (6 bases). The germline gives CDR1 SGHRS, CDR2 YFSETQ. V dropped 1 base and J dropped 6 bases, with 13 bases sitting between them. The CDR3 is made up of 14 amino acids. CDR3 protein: CASSLRRGIDGYTF. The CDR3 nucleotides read TGCGCCAGCAGCTTGCGCAGGGGAATTGATGGCTACACCTTC.

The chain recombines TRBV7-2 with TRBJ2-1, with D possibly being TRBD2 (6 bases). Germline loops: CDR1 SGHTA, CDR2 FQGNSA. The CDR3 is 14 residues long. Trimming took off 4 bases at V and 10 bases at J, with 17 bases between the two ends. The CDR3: CASSSLGKSGEQFF. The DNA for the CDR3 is TGTGCCAGCAGCTCCCTCGGTAAGAGCGGGGAGCAGTTCTTC.

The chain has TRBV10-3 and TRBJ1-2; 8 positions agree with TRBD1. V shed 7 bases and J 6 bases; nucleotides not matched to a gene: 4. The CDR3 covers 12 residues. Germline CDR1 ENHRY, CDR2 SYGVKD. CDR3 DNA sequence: TGTGCCATCACCCGACAGGGGCATGGCTACACCTTC. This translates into CAITRQGHGYTF.

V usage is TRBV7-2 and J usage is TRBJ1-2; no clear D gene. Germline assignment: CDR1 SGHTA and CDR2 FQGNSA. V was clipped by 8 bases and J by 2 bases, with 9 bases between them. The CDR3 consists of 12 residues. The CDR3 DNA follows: TGTGCCAGCCTCAGAGGGAACTATGGCTACACCTTC. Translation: CASLRGNYGYTF. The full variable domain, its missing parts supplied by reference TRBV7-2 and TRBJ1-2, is GAGVSQSPSNKVTEKGKDVELRCDPISGHTALYWYRQSLGQGLEFLIYFQGNSAPDKSGLPSDRFSAERTGGSVSTLTIQRTQQEDSAVYLCASLRGNYGYTFGSGTRLTVV.

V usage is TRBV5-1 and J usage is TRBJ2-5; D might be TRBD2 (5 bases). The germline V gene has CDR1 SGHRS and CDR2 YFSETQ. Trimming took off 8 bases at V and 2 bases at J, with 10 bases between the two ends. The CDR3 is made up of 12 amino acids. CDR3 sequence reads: CASSREQETQYF. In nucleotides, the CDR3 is TGCGCCAGTTCTCGGGAACAAGAGACCCAGTACTTC.

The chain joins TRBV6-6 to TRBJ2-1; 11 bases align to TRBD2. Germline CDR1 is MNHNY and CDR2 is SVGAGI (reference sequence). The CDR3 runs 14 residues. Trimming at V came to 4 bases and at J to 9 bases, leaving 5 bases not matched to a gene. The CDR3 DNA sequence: TGTGCCAGCAGTTTAGCGGGGGGGTCTAGTGAGCAGTTCTTC. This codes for CASSLAGGSSEQFF.

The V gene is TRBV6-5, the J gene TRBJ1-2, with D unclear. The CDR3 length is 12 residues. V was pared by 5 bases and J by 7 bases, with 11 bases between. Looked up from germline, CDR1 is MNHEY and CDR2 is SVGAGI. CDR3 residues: CASSQTMRGYTF. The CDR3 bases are TGTGCCAGCAGTCAGACAATGCGTGGCTACACCTTC.

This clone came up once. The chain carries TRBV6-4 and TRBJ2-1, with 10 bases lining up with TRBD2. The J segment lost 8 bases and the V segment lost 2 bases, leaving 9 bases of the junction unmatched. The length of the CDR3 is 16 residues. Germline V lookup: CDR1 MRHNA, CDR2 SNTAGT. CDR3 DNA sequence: TGTGCCAGCAGTGACAGGCCTAGCGGGGGAGGAGATGAGCAGTTCTTC. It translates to CASSDRPSGGGDEQFF.

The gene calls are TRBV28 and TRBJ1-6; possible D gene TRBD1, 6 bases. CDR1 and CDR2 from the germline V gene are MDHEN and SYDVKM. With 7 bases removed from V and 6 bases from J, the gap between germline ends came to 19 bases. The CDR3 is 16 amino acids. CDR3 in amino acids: CASTLGGAQGNSPLHF. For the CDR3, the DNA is TGTGCCAGCACCTTGGGGGGGGCGCAAGGTAATTCACCCCTCCACTTT.

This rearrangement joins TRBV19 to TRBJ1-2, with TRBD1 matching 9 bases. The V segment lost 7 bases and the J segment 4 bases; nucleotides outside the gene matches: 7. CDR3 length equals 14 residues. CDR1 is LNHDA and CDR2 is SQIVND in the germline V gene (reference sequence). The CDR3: CASIPQGAGYGYTF. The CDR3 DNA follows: TGTGCCAGTATACCACAGGGGGCAGGCTATGGCTACACCTTC. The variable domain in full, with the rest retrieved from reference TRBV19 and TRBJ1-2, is DGGITQSPKYLFRKEGQNVTLSCEQNLNHDAMYWYRQDPGQGLRLIYYSQIVNDFQKGDIAEGYSVSREKKESFPLTVTSAQKNPTAFYLCASIPQGAGYGYTFGSGTRLTVV.

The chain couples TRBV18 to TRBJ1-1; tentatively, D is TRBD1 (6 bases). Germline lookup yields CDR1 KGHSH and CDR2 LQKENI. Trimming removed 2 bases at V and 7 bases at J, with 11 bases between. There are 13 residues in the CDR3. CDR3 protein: CASSPRAQGEAFF. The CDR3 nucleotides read TGTGCCAGCTCACCAAGGGCACAGGGTGAAGCTTTCTTT.

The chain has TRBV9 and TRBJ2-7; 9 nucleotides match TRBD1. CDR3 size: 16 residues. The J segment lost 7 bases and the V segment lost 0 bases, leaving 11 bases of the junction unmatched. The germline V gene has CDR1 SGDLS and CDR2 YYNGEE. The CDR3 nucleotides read TGTGCCAGCAGCGTAGAGGGGACAGGGCCGGCTGGGGAGCAGTACTTC. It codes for CASSVEGTGPAGEQYF.

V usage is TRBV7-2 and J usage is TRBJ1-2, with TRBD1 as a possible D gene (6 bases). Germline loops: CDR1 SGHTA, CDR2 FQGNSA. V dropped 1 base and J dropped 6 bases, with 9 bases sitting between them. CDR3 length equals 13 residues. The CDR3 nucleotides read TGTGCCAGCAGCTTAGACAGGGCCCATGGCTACACCTTC. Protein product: CASSLDRAHGYTF.

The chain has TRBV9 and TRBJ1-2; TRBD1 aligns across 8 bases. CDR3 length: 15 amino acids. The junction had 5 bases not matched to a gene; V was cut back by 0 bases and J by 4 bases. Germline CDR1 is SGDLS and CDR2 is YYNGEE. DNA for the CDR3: TGTGCCAGCAGCGTAGGTGACAGGGGAAGCTATGGCTACACCTTC. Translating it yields CASSVGDRGSYGYTF.

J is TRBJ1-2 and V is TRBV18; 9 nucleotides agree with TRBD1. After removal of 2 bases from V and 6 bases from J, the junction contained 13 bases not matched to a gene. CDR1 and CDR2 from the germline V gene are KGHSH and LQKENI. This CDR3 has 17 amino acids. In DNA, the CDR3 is TGTGCCAGCTCACCAATCATGAAACCGGGACAGGGCCATGGCTACACCTTC. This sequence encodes CASSPIMKPGQGHGYTF. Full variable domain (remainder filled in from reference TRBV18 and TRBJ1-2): NAGVMQNPRHLVRRRGQEARLRCSPMKGHSHVYWYRQLPEEGLKFMVYLQKENIIDESGMPKERFSAEFPKEGPSILRIQQVVRGDSAAYFCASSPIMKPGQGHGYTFGSGTRLTVV.

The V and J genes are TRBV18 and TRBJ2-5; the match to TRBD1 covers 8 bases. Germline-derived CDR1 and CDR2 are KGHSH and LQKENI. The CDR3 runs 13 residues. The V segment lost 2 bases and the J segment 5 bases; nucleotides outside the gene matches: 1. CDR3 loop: CASSPGQGETQYF. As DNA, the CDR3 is TGTGCCAGCTCACCAGGACAGGGCGAGACCCAGTACTTC.

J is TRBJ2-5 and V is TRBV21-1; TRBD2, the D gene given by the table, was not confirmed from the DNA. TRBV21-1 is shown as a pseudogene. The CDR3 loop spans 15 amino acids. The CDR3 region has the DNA TGTGCCAGCAGCAAAGCTTCACCGGGGGAAGAGACCCAGTACTTC. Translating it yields CASSKASPGEETQYF.